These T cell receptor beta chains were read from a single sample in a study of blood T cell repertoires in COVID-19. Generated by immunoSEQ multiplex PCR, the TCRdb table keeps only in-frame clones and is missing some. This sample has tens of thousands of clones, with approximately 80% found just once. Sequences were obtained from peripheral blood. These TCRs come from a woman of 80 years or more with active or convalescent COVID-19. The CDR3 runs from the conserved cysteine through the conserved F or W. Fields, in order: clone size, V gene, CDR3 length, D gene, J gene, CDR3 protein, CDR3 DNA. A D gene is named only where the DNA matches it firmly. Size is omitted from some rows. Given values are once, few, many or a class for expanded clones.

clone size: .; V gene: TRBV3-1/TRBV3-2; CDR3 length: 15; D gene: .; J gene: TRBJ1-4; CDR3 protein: CASSHRLRGGEKLFF; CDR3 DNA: TGTGCCAGCAGCCACCGGCTCCGCGGGGGAGAAAAACTGTTTTTT
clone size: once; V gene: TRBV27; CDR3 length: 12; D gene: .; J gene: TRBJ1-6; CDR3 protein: CASSFLNSPLHF; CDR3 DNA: TGTGCCAGCAGTTTCCTAAATTCACCCCTCCACTTT
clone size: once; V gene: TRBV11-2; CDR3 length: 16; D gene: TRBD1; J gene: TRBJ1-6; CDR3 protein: CASSLISGTGPSPLHF; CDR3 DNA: TGTGCCAGCAGCTTAATCAGTGGGACAGGCCCTTCTCCCCTCCACTTT
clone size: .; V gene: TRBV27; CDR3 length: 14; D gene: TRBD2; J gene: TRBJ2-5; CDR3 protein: CASSFRGGRETQYF; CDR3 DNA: TGTGCCAGCAGTTTTCGGGGGGGCCGGGAGACCCAGTACTTC
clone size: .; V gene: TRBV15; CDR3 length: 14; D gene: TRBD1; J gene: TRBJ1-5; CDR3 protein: CATSFTGGNQPQHF; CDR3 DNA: TGTGCCACCAGCTTCACAGGGGGCAATCAGCCCCAGCATTTT
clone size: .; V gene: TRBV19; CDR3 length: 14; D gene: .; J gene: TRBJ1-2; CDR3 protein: CASSRPGLGYGYTF; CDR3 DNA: TGTGCCAGTAGCCGACCGGGACTGGGTTATGGCTACACCTTC
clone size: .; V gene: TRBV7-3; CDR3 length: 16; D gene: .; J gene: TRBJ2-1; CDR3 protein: CASSLNGDSSYNEQFF; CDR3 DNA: TGTGCCAGCAGCTTAAACGGAGACAGCTCCTACAATGAGCAGTTCTTC
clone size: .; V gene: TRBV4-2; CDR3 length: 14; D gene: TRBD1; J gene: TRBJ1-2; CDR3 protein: CASSLDRGNYGYTF; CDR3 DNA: TGTGCCAGCAGTCTCGACAGGGGGAACTATGGCTACACCTTC
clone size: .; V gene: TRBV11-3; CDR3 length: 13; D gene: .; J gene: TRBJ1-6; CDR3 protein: CASSLVSDSPLHF; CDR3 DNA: TGTGCCAGCAGCTTAGTTTCCGATTCACCCCTCCACTTT
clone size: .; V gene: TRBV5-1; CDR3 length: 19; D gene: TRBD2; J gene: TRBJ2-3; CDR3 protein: CASSLALASGMGATDTQYF; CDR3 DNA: TGCGCCAGCAGCTTGGCCCTGGCTAGCGGGATGGGTGCCACAGATACGCAGTATTTT
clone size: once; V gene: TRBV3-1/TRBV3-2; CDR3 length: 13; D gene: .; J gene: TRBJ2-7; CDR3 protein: CASSQQGIHEQYF; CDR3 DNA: TGTGCCAGCAGCCAACAGGGGATCCACGAGCAGTACTTC
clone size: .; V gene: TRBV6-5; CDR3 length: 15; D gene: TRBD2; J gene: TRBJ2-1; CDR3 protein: CASSLRDYPSNEQFF; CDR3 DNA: TGTGCCAGCAGTCTCCGGGACTACCCCTCCAATGAGCAGTTCTTC
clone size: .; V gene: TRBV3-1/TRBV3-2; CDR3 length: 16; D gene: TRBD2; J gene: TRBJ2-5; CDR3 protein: CASRLTSGGSQETQYF; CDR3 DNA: TGTGCCAGCAGGCTTACTAGCGGGGGTAGCCAAGAGACCCAGTACTTC
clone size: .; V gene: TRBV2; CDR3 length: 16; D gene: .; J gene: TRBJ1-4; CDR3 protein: CASSDPAATTNEKLFF; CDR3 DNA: TGTGCCAGCAGTGATCCGGCGGCCACAACTAATGAAAAACTGTTTTTT
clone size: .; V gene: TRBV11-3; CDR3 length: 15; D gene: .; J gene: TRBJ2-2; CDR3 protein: CASSLGRGNPGELFF; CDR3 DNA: TGTGCCAGCAGCTTAGGACGGGGGAATCCCGGGGAGCTGTTTTTT
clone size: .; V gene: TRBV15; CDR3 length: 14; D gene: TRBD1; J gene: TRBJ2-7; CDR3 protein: CATSREGQGYEQYF; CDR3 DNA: TGTGCCACCAGCAGAGAAGGACAGGGCTACGAGCAGTACTTC
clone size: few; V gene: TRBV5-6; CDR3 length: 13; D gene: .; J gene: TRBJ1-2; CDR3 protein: CASSAPWGDGYTF; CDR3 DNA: TGTGCCAGCAGCGCACCCTGGGGAGATGGCTACACCTTC
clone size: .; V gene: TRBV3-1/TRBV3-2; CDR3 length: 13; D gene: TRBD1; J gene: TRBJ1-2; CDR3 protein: CASSSGQGGGYTF; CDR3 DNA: TGTGCCAGCAGCTCGGGACAGGGGGGAGGCTACACCTTC
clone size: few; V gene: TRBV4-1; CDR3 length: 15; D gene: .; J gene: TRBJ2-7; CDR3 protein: CASSQDEGRSYEQYF; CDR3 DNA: TGCGCCAGCAGCCAAGATGAGGGTAGGTCCTACGAGCAGTACTTC
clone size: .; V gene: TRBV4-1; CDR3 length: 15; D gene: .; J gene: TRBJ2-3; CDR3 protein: CASSQVGPYTDTQYF; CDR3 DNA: TGCGCCAGCAGCCAAGTGGGGCCCTACACAGATACGCAGTATTTT
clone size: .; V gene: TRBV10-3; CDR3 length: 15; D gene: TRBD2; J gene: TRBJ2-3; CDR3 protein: CAVSTQRGGTDTQYF; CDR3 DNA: TGTGCCGTCTCAACACAGCGGGGGGGCACAGATACGCAGTATTTT
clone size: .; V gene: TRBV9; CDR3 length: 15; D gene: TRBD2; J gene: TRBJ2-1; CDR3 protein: CASSVVISGTNEQFF; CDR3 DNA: TGTGCCAGCAGCGTAGTTATTAGCGGGACTAATGAGCAGTTCTTC
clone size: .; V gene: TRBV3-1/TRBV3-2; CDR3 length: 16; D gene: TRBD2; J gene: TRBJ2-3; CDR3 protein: CASSQLAGGSTDTQYF; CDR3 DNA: TGTGCCAGCAGCCAACTAGCGGGGGGGAGCACAGATACGCAGTATTTT
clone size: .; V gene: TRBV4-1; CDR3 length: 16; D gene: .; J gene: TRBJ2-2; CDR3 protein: CASSQDLAEVTGELFF; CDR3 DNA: TGCGCCAGCAGCCAAGATCTGGCCGAGGTGACCGGGGAGCTGTTTTTT
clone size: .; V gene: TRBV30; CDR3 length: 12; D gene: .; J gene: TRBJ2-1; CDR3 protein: CAWTSSGFGQFF; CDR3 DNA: TGTGCCTGGACCTCCTCGGGTTTTGGGCAGTTCTTC
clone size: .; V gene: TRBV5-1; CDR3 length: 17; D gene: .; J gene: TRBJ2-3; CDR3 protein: CASSPRLGGAGTDTQYF; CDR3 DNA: TGCGCCAGCAGCCCCCGCCTGGGGGGGGCGGGCACAGATACGCAGTATTTT
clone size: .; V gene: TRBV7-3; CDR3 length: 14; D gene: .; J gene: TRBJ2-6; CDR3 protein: CASSLRAGANVLTF; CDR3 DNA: TGTGCCAGCAGCTTAAGAGCTGGGGCCAACGTCCTGACTTTC
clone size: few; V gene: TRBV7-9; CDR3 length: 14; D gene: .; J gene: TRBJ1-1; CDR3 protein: CASSFLQGAREAFF; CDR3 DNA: TGTGCCAGCAGCTTTCTACAGGGCGCCCGAGAAGCTTTCTTT